This TCR beta chain is from a study of CD8 T cells in ankylosing spondylitis. The study's findings and limits: Previous work reported some of these motif variants in the synovial fluid and blood of reactive arthritis.

Using its own MiXCR run on the 5' RACE reads, TCRdb lists one record per CDR3 protein. Counted here are 85,000 to 100,000 distinct CDR3 sequences, about 8.3% occurring once; the ten biggest clones make up more than 9.5%. CDR3 length equals 11 residues. The germline V gene encodes CDR1 SGHAT and CDR2 FQNNGV. This clonotype was observed many times. Its antigen is not identified. A junction boundary mismatches the germline segment, possibly from a read error. The sequencing input was blood, either unsorted or a sorted T cell fraction (not recorded which). This clonotype was sampled from a male donor with ankylosing spondylitis or in good health (not recorded which). The chain has TRBV11-2 and TRBJ2-5; D uncertain. The CDR3 loop is CASSSSMIDHF. DNA of the CDR3: TGTGCCAGCAGCTCCTCGATGATTGACCACTTC.